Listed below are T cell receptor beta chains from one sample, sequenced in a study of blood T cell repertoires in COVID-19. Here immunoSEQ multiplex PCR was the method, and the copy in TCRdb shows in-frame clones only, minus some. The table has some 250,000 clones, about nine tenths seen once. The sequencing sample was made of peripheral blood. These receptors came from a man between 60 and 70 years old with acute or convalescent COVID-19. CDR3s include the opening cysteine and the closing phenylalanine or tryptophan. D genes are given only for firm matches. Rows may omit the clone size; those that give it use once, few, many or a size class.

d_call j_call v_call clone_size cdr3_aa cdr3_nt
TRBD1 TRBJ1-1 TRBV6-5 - CASTVDRDTEAFF TGTGCCAGCACCGTGGACAGGGACACTGAAGCTTTCTTT
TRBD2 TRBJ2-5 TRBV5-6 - CASSLPSGRALETQYF TGTGCCAGCAGCTTGCCTAGCGGGAGGGCCTTGGAGACCCAGTACTTC
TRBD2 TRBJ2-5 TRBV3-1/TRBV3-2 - CASSRSSLAGGETQYF TGTGCCAGCAGCCGCTCTTCACTAGCGGGTGGGGAGACCCAGTACTTC
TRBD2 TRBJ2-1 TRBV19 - CASSRGTSPNNEQFF TGTGCCAGTAGTCGAGGGACTAGCCCCAACAATGAGCAGTTCTTC
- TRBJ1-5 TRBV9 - CASSVHGDQPQHF TGTGCCAGCAGCGTTCACGGAGATCAGCCCCAGCATTTT
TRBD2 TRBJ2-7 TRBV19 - CASSIGLAGVEQYF TGTGCCAGTAGTATAGGGCTAGCGGGAGTCGAGCAGTACTTC
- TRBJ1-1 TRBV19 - CASSKGQGTTEAFF TGTGCCAGTAGTAAGGGGCAGGGTACCACTGAAGCTTTCTTT
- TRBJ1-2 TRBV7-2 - CASSPAADYGYTF TGTGCCAGCAGCCCAGCGGCGGACTATGGCTACACCTTC
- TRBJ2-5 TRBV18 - CASSPSRRGLETQYF TGTGCCAGCTCACCTTCCCGAAGAGGGCTCGAGACCCAGTACTTC
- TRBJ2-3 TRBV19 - CASSSDNTDTQYF TGTGCCAGTAGTTCGGACAACACAGATACGCAGTATTTT
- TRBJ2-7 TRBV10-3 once CATNPDRNYEQYF TGTGCCACCAATCCCGACAGGAACTACGAGCAGTACTTC
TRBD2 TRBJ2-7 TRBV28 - CASSSGTRRVYEQYF TGTGCCAGCAGTTCGGGGACTAGAAGAGTCTACGAGCAGTACTTC
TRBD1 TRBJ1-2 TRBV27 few CASSSYASGTATNYGYTF TGTGCCAGCAGTTCCTACGCGTCCGGGACAGCTACTAACTATGGCTACACCTTC
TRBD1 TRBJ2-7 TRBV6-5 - CASRRQGQPYEQYF TGTGCCAGCAGGCGACAGGGTCAGCCCTACGAGCAGTACTTC
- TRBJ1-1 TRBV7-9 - CASSYGSRGTEAFF TGTGCCAGCAGCTACGGGTCTCGAGGAACTGAAGCTTTCTTT
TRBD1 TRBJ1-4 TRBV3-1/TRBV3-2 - CASSQDYTGGATNEKLFF TGTGCCAGCAGCCAAGATTATACAGGGGGGGCAACTAATGAAAAACTGTTTTTT
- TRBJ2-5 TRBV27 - CASSFRAAEGAQYF TGTGCCAGCAGTTTCAGGGCCGCTGAAGGGGCCCAGTACTTC
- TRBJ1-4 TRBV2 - CASSLRQAATNEKLFF TGTGCCAGCAGTTTACGACAGGCCGCAACTAATGAAAAACTGTTTTTT
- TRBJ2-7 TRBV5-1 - CASSSTGESSYEQYF TGCGCCAGCAGCTCCACGGGTGAAAGTTCCTACGAGCAGTACTTC
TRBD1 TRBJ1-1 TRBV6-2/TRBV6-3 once CASSGQGIEAFF TGTGCCAGCAGTGGACAGGGAATTGAAGCTTTCTTT
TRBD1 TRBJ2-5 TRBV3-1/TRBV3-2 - CASSLPGQQETQYF TGTGCCAGCAGCCTGCCGGGACAGCAAGAGACCCAGTACTTC
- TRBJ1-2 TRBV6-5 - CASRPFTGSGGYTF TGTGCCAGCAGACCCTTTACAGGTTCGGGTGGCTACACCTTC
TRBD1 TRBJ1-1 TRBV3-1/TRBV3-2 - CASSPRDRGTEAFF TGTGCCAGCAGTCCCAGGGACAGGGGAACTGAAGCTTTCTTT
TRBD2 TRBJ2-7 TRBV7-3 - CASSPTSGNIYEQYF TGTGCCAGCAGCCCGACTAGCGGAAATATCTACGAGCAGTACTTC
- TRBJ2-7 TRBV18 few CASSPAAYEQYF TGTGCCAGCTCACCGGCCGCCTACGAGCAGTACTTC
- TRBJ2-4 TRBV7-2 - CASSLARFAGINIQYF TGTGCCAGCAGCTTAGCGCGGTTCGCAGGGATCAACATTCAGTACTTC
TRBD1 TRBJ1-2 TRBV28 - CASSRDRGRGYTF TGTGCCAGCAGCCGGGACAGGGGGCGCGGCTACACCTTC
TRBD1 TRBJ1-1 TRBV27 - CASRPRTGGAPKNTEAFF TGTGCCAGCAGGCCTAGAACAGGGGGCGCCCCGAAGAACACTGAAGCTTTCTTT
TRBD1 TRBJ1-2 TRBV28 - CASVRQGRDNYGYTF TGTGCCAGTGTACGACAGGGACGAGATAACTATGGCTACACCTTC
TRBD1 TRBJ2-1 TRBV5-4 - CASSLRTGINEQFF TGTGCCAGCAGCTTGAGGACAGGGATCAATGAGCAGTTCTTC
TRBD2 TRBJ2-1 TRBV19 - CASNGGSGSNSYNEQFF TGTGCCAGTAATGGCGGTAGCGGGAGTAATTCCTACAATGAGCAGTTCTTC
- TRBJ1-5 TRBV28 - CASSSRPLAQPQHF TGTGCCAGCAGTTCCCGACCGCTAGCTCAGCCCCAGCATTTT
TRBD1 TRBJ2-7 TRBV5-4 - CASSLPDRAIKYF TGTGCCAGCAGCCTGCCCGACAGGGCTATAAAGTACTTC
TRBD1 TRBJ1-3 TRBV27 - CASSVDRGLGNTIYF TGTGCCAGCAGTGTGGACAGGGGGCTTGGAAACACCATATATTTT
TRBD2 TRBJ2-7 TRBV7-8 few CASSLGGRASEQYF TGTGCCAGCAGCTTAGGTGGGAGGGCCAGCGAGCAGTACTTC
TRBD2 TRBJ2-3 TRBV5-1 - CASTWAGGVDTQYF TGCGCCAGCACTTGGGCGGGAGGGGTAGATACGCAGTATTTT
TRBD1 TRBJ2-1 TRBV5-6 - CASSLDGQASSYNEQFF TGTGCCAGCAGCTTGGACGGACAGGCGAGCTCCTACAATGAGCAGTTCTTC
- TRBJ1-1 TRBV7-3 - CASSPSGFTIGSEAFF TGTGCCAGCAGCCCGTCGGGGTTTACGATAGGATCTGAAGCTTTCTTT
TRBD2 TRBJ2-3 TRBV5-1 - CASSSGLAGSVDTQYF TGCGCCAGCAGCTCGGGACTAGCGGGGTCGGTAGATACGCAGTATTTT
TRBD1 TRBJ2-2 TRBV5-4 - CASSSRTGMNTGELFF TGTGCCAGCAGCTCCCGGACAGGGATGAACACCGGGGAGCTGTTTTTT
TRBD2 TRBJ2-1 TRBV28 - CASSTLAGGSDEQFF TGTGCCAGCAGCACCCTAGCGGGAGGGTCCGATGAGCAGTTCTTC
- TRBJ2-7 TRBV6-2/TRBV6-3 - CASSYPHTGNEQYF TGTGCCAGCAGTTACCCCCACACAGGGAACGAGCAGTACTTC
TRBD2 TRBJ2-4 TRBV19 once CASSTGGTIQYF TGTGCCAGTAGTACCGGGGGGACCATTCAGTACTTC